This TCR beta chain was found in a study of T cells in Graves' hyperthyroidism and ophthalmopathy. Regions amplified from RNA transcripts were the TCR beta CDR3 regions. Primed by the HTBI set, a first-round RT-PCR was run on the TCR CDR3. From the multiplex PCR reads, TCRdb called clonotypes with MiXCR, one entry per CDR3 protein. Found here are some 770,000 distinct CDR3 sequences, roughly 17% of them singletons; the top ten hold around 8.1%. From germline, CDR1 is MDHEN and CDR2 SYDVKM. The CDR3 has 15 amino acids. V lost 7 bases and J lost 1; bases outside the gene matches: 7. This clonotype was recorded at least ten times. No antigen is known for it. Patients aged 18 to 65 had newly diagnosed hyperthyroidism that had lasted under 2 months. Those patients with uncontrolled infection, other autoimmune disease, pregnancy or lactation were excluded. Regarding the study as a whole: Most clonotypes expanded in thyroid above 0.001 were likewise present in blood. Before onset, ophthalmopathy was predicted by the model a median approximately 6.6 months earlier.

The chain is built from TRBV28 and TRBJ2-3; 8 nucleotides agree with TRBD2. The sample consisted of blood. The clonotype originates from a man aged 18-30 years with Graves' hyperthyroidism. The CDR3 DNA reads as TGTGCCAGCACGGGGGGGCTCCTAGGCACAGATACGCAGTATTTT. It codes for CASTGGLLGTDTQYF.